Listed below are T cell receptor beta chains from one sample, sequenced in a study of shared clonotypes between healthy human individuals. The method was immunoSEQ multiplex PCR; TCRdb's version includes in-frame clones alone and lacks a portion of them. Here the sample spans over a million clones, roughly 70% being singletons. The sequencing sample was made of memory CD4+ T cells sorted from blood. Receptor source: a man between 18 and 29 years old in good health. CDR3s include the opening cysteine and the closing phenylalanine or tryptophan. The D gene is left open where the match is weak. Some rows have no size entry. The others give once, few or many, or a class for an expanded clone.

J gene | V gene | clone size | D gene | CDR3 protein | CDR3 DNA
TRBJ1-3 | TRBV5-6 | NA | NA | CASSLVVPSGNTIYF | TGTGCCAGCAGCTTGGTGGTCCCCTCTGGAAACACCATATATTTT
TRBJ1-6 | TRBV6-1 | NA | NA | CASSEGQSNNSPLHF | TGTGCCAGCAGTGAAGGACAGTCTAATAATTCACCCCTCCACTTT
TRBJ2-2 | TRBV28 | NA | NA | CASKTGGAGELFF | TGTGCCAGCAAGACCGGGGGCGCCGGGGAGCTGTTTTTT
TRBJ2-7 | TRBV2 | NA | NA | CASSEEAGSYEQYF | TGTGCCAGCAGTGAAGAGGCAGGATCCTACGAGCAGTACTTC
TRBJ2-3 | TRBV4-3 | NA | NA | CASSPASGTDTQYF | TGCGCCAGCAGCCCAGCCTCAGGGACAGATACGCAGTATTTT
TRBJ1-3 | TRBV5-6 | many | NA | CASSSRGGSNTIYF | TGTGCCAGCAGCTCACGGGGAGGGTCGAACACCATATATTTT
TRBJ2-5 | TRBV7-2 | many | TRBD2 | CASSLAFGGGQETQYF | TGTGCCAGCAGCTTAGCGTTTGGGGGAGGGCAAGAGACCCAGTACTTC
TRBJ2-7 | TRBV30 | NA | NA | CAWSAGSLLGYF | TGTGCCTGGAGCGCCGGGTCCCTCTTGGGGTACTTC
TRBJ1-2 | TRBV6-1 | NA | NA | CASSAEGVVNYGYTF | TGTGCCAGCAGTGCCGAGGGGGTTGTCAACTATGGCTACACCTTC
TRBJ1-1 | TRBV5-1 | NA | TRBD1 | CASSRTGGRETEAFF | TGCGCCAGCAGCCGGACAGGGGGCAGGGAAACTGAAGCTTTCTTT
TRBJ1-1 | TRBV19 | NA | NA | CASSRLMVGTEAFF | TGTGCCAGTAGTCGGCTTATGGTTGGAACTGAAGCTTTCTTT
TRBJ2-3 | TRBV18 | NA | NA | CASTWDPTDTQYF | TGTGCCAGCACCTGGGACCCCACAGATACGCAGTATTTT
TRBJ1-1 | TRBV11-2 | NA | NA | CASSYLVTTTRAFF | TGTGCCAGCAGCTACCTAGTGACTACAACAAGGGCTTTCTTT
TRBJ1-3 | TRBV7-2 | NA | NA | CASSLVGTSVTGGNTIYF | TGTGCCAGCAGCTTAGTCGGGACCTCTGTTACCGGGGGAAACACCATATATTTT
TRBJ2-2 | TRBV9 | NA | NA | CASSVALVAGELFF | TGTGCCAGCAGCGTAGCTTTAGTGGCCGGGGAGCTGTTTTTT